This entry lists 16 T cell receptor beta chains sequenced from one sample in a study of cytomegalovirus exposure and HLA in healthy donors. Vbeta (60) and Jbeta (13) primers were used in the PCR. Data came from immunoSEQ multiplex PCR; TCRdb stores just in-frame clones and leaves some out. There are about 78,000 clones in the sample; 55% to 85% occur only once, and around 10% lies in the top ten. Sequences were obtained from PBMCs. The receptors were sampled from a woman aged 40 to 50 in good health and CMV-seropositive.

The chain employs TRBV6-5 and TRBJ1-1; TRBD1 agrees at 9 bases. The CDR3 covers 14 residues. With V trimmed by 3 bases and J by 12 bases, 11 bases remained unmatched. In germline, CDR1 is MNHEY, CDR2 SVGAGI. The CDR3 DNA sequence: TGTGCCAGCAGTTATTCCTCGGACAGGGGCTCGACTTTCTTT. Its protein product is CASSYSSDRGSTFF.

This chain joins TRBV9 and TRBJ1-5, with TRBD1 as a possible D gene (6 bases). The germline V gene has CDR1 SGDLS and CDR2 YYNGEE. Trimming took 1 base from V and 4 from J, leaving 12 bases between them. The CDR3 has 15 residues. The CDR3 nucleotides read TGTGCCAGCAGCGTATCAGGGGAACCAAATCAGCCCCAGCATTTT. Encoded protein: CASSVSGEPNQPQHF.

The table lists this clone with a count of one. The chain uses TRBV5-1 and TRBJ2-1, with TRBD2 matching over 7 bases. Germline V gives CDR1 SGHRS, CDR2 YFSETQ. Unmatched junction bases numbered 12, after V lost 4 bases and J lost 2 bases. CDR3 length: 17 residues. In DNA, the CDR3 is TGCGCCAGCAGCCCGGGGCGGGCTAGCGGAGCCTACAATGAGCAGTTCTTC. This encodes CASSPGRASGAYNEQFF. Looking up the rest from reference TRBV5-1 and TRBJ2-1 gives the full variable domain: KAGVTQTPRYLIKTRGQQVTLSCSPISGHRSVSWYQQTPGQGLQFLFEYFSETQRNKGNFPGRFSGRQFSNSRSEMNVSTLELGDSALYLCASSPGRASGAYNEQFFGPGTRLTVL.

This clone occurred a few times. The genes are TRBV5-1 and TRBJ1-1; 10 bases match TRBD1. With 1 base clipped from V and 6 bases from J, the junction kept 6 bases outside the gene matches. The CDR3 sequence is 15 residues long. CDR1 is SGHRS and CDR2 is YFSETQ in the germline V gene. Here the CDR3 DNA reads TGCGCCAGCAGCTTGACGACAGGGGGCTTGGCTGAAGCTTTCTTT. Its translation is CASSLTTGGLAEAFF. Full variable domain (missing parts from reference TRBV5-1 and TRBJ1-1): KAGVTQTPRYLIKTRGQQVTLSCSPISGHRSVSWYQQTPGQGLQFLFEYFSETQRNKGNFPGRFSGRQFSNSRSEMNVSTLELGDSALYLCASSLTTGGLAEAFFGQGTRLTVV.

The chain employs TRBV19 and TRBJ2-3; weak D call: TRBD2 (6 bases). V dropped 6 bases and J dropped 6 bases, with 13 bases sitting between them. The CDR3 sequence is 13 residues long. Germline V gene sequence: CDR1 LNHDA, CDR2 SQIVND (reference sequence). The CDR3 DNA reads TGTGCCAGTAGCAACAACCGGGGGGATACGCAGTATTTT. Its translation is CASSNNRGDTQYF.

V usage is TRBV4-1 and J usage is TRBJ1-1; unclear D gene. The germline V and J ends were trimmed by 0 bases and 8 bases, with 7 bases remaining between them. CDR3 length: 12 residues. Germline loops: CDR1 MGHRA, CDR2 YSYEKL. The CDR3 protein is CASSQDLTEAFF. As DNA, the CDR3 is TGCGCCAGCAGCCAAGATCTGACAGAAGCTTTCTTT.

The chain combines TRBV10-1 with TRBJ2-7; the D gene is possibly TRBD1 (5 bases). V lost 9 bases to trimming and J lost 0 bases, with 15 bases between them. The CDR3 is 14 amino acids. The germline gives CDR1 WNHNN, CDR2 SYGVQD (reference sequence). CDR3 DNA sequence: TGCGCCAGGAGAGACAGAGGTTTCTCCTACGAGCAGTACTTC. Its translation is CARRDRGFSYEQYF.

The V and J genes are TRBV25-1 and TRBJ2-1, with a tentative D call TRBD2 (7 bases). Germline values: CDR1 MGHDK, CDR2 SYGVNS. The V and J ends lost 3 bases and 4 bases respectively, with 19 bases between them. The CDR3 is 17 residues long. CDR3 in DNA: TGTGCCAGCAGTGAGGGACCGGGGGGCCAGGGGTACAATGAGCAGTTCTTC. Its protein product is CASSEGPGGQGYNEQFF.

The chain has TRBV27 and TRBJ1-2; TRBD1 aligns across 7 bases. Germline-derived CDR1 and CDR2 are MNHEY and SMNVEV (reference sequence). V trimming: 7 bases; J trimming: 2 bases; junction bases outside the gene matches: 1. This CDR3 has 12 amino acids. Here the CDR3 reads CASKGANYGYTF. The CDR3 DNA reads TGTGCCAGCAAGGGGGCGAACTATGGCTACACCTTC.

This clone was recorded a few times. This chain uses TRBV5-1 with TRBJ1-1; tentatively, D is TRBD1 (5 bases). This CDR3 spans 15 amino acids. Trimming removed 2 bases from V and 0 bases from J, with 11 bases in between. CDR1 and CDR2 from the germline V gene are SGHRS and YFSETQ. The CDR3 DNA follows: TGCGCCAGCAGCTTCCAGGGTTCGATGAACACTGAAGCTTTCTTT. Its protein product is CASSFQGSMNTEAFF.

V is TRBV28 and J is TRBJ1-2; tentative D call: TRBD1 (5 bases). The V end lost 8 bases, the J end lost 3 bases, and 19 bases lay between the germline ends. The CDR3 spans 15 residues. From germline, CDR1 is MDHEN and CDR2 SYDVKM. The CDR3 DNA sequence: TGTGCCAGCTCGGATCTAGGTGCGGGGGACTATGGCTACACCTTC. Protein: CASSDLGAGDYGYTF.

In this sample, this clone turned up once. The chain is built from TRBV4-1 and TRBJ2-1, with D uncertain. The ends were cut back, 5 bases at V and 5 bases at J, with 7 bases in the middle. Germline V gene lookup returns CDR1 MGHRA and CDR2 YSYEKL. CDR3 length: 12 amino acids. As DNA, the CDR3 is TGCGCCAGCAGCGAACTAAACAATGAGCAGTTCTTC. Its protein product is CASSELNNEQFF.

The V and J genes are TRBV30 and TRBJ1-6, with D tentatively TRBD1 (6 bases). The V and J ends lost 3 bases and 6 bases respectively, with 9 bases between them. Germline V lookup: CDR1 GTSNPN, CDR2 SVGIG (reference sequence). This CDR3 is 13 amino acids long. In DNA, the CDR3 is TGTGCCTGGAGGACAGGAATTAATTCACCCCTCCACTTT. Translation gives CAWRTGINSPLHF. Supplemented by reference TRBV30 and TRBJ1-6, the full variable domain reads SQTIHQWPATLVQPVGSPLSLECTVEGTSNPNLYWYRQAAGRGLQLLFYSVGIGQISSEVPQNLSASRPQDRQFILSSKKLLLSDSGFYLCAWRTGINSPLHFGNGTRLTVT.

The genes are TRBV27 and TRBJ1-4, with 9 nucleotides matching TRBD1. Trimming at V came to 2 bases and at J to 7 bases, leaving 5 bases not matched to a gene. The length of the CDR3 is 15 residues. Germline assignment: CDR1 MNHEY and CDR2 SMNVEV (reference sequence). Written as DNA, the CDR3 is TGTGCCAGCAGTTTAAACAGGGGGCTAAGTGAAAAACTGTTTTTT. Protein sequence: CASSLNRGLSEKLFF.

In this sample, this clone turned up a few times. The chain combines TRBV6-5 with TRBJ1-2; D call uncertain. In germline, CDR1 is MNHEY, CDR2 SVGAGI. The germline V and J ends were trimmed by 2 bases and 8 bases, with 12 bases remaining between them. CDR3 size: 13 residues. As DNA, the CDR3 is TGTGCCAGCAGTTACAGTGATCGGCGGGGCTACACCTTC. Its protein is CASSYSDRRGYTF.

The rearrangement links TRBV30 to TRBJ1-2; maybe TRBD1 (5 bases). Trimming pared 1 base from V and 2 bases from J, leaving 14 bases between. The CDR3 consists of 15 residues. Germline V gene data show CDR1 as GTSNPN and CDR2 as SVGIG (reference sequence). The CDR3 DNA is TGTGCCTGGAGTGCTCTTTCGACAGCGAACTATGGCTACACCTTC. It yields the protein CAWSALSTANYGYTF.